A few counts support the clone carrying this TCR beta chain. V lost 7 bases and J 2 bases, leaving 12 bases between the germline ends. Germline V gene data show CDR1 as LNHDA and CDR2 as SQIVND (reference sequence). This CDR3 has 15 amino acids. Per the original data handling: Reference gene primer amplification yielded estimated nucleated cell counts. Here immunoSEQ multiplex PCR was the method, and the copy in TCRdb shows in-frame clones only, minus some. V and J calls and clone size come straight from that table; D and trimming were deduced from the DNA. The data contain some 490,000 clones, approximately 83% of them singletons. These data belong to a study of blood T cell repertoires in COVID-19. About the research overall: The United States, Italy and Spain were the sources of the acute and convalescent COVID-19 samples. T cells, B-cell-depleted T cells, or PBMCs provided the cDNA or gDNA that served as material.

The clonotype was recovered from a human donor in a cohort sampled during active COVID-19. J is TRBJ2-6 and V is TRBV19; tentative D call: TRBD2 (6 bases). The material sequenced was peripheral blood. The CDR3 loop reads CASTNWRAGANVLTF. Here the CDR3 DNA reads TGTGCCAGTACCAATTGGAGGGCTGGGGCCAACGTCCTGACTTTC.